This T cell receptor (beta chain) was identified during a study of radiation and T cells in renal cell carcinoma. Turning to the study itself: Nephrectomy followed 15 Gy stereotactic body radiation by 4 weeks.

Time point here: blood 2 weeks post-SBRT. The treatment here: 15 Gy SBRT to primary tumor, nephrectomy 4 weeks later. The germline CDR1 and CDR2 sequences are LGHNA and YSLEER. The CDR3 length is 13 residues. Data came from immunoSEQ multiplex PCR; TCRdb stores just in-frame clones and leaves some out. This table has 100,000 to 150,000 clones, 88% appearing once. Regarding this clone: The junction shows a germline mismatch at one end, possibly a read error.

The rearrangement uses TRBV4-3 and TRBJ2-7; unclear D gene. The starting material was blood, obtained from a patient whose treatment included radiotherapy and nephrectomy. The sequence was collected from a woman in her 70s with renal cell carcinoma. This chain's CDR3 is CASSQDIRDTCHF. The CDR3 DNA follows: TGCGCCAGCAGCCAAGATATAAGAGACACTTGCCACTTC.